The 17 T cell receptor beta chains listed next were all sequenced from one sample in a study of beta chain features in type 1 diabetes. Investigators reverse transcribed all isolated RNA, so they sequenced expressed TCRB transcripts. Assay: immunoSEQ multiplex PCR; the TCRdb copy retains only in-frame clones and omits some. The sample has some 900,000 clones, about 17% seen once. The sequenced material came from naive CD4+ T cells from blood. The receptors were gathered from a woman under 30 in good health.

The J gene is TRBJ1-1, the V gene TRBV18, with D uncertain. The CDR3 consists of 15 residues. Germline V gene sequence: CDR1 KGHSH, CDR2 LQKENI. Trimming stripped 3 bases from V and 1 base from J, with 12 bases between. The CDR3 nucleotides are TGTGCCAGCTCACCGACGACAACCCGGAACACTGAAGCTTTCTTT. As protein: CASSPTTTRNTEAFF.

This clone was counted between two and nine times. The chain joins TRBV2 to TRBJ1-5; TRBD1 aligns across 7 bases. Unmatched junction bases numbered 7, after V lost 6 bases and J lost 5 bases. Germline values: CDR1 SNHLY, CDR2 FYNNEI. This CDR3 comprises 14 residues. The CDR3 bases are TGTGCCAGCAGCCATTCCAGGGGGTATCAGCCCCAGCATTTT. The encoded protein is CASSHSRGYQPQHF.

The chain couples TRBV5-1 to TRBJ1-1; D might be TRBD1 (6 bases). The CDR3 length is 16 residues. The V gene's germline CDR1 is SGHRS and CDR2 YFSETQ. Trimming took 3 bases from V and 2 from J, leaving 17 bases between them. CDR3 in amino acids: CASSSMGAGVNTEAFF. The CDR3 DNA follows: TGCGCCAGCAGCTCAATGGGGGCAGGTGTCAACACTGAAGCTTTCTTT.

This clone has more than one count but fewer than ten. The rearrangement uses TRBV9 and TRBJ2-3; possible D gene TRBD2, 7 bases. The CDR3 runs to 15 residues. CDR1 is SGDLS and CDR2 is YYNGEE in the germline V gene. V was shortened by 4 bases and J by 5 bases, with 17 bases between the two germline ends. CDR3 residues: CASSTQGGGRDTQYF. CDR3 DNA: TGTGCCAGCAGCACACAGGGTGGCGGGAGAGATACGCAGTATTTT.

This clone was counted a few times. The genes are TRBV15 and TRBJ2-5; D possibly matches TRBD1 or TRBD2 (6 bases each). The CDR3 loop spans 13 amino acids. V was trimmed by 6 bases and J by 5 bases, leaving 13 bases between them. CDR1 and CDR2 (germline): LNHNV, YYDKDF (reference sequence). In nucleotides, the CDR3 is TGTGCCACCAGGCCCGGGGGCGTCGAGACCCAGTACTTC. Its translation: CATRPGGVETQYF.

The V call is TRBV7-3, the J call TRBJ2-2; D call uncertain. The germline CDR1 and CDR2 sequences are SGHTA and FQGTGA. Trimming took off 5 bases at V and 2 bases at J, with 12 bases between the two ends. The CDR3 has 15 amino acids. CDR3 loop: CASSPWAGNTGELFF. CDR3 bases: TGTGCCAGCAGCCCTTGGGCTGGTAACACCGGGGAGCTGTTTTTT. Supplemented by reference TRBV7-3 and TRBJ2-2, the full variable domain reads GAGVSQTPSNKVTEKGKYVELRCDPISGHTALYWYRQSLGQGPEFLIYFQGTGAADDSGLPNDRFFAVRPEGSVSTLKIQRTERGDSAVYLCASSPWAGNTGELFFGEGSRLTVL.

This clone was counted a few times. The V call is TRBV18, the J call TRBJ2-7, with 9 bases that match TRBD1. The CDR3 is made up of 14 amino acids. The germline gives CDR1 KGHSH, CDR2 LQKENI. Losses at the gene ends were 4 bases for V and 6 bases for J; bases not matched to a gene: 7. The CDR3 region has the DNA TGTGCCAGCTCACGGGGACAGGGTATGGTCGAGCAGTACTTC. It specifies CASSRGQGMVEQYF.

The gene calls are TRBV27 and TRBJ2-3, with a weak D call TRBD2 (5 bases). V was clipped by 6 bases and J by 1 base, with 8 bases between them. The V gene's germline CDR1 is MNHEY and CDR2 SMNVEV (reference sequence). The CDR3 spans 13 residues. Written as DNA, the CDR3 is TGTGCCAGCAGGAGGGCCGGCACAGATACGCAGTATTTT. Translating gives CASRRAGTDTQYF.

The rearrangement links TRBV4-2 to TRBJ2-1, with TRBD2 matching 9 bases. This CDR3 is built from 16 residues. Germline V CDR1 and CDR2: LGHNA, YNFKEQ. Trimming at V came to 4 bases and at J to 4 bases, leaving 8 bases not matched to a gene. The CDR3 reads CASSPRLLAGYNEQFF. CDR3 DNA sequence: TGTGCCAGCAGCCCCCGTCTGCTAGCGGGATACAATGAGCAGTTCTTC.

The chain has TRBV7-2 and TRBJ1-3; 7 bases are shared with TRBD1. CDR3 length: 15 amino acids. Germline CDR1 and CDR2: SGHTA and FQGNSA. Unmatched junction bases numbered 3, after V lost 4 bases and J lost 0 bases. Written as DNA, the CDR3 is TGTGCCAGCAGCTCCGGACAGGCCTCTGGAAACACCATATATTTT. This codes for CASSSGQASGNTIYF.

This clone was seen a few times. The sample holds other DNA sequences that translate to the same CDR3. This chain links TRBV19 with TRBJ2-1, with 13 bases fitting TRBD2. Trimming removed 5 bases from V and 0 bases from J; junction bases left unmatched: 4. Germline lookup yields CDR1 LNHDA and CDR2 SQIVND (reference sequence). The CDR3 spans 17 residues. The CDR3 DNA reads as TGTGCCAGTAGTTCTCGGACTAGCGGGAGCTCCTACAATGAGCAGTTCTTC. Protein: CASSSRTSGSSYNEQFF.

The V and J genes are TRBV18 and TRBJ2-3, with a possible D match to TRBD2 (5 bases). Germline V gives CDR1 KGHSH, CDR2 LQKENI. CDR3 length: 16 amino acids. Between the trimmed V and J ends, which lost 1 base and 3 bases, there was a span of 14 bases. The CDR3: CASSPLVGAATDTQYF. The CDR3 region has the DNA TGTGCCAGCTCACCACTTGTGGGAGCTGCGACAGATACGCAGTATTTT.

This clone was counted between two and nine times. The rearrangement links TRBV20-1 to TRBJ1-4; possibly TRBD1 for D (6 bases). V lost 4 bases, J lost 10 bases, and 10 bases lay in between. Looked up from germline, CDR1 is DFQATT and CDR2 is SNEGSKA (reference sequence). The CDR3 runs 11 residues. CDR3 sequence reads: CSATMGAKLFF. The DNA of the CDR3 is TGCAGTGCTACTATGGGGGCAAAACTGTTTTTT.

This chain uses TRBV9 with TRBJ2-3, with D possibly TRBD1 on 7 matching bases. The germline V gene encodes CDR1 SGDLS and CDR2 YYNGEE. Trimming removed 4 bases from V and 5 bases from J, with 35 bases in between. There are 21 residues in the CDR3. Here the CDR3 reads CASSPGRTGAGGRFVGDTQYF. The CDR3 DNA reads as TGTGCCAGCAGCCCAGGCCGAACAGGGGCTGGGGGGAGATTCGTCGGAGATACGCAGTATTTT.

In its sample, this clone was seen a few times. The CDR3 DNA sequence: TGTGCCACCCTGGGACAGGGGATAGGTGAGCAGTTCTTC. It translates to CATLGQGIGEQFF. The V gene is TRBV28, the J gene TRBJ2-1; 10 bases match TRBD1. J lost 9 bases, V lost 10 bases, and 9 bases had no gene match. CDR3 length: 13 amino acids. Per the germline V gene, CDR1 is MDHEN and CDR2 is SYDVKM.

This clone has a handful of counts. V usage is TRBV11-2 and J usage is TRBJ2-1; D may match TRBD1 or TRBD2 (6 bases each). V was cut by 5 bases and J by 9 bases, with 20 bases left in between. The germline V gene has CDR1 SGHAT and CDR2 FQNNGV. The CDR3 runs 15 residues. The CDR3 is CASSIQLGGKVEQFF. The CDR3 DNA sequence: TGTGCCAGCAGCATCCAACTAGGGGGGAAGGTTGAGCAGTTCTTC.

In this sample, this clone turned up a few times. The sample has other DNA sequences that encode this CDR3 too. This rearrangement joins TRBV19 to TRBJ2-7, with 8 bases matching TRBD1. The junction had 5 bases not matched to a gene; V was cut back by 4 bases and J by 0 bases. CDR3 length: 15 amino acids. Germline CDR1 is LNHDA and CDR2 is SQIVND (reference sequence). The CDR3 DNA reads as TGTGCCAGTAGTACGCGGACAGGGAGCTCCTACGAGCAGTACTTC. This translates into CASSTRTGSSYEQYF. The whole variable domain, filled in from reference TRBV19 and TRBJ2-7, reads DGGITQSPKYLFRKEGQNVTLSCEQNLNHDAMYWYRQDPGQGLRLIYYSQIVNDFQKGDIAEGYSVSREKKESFPLTVTSAQKNPTAFYLCASSTRTGSSYEQYFGPGTRLTVT.